The 28 T cell receptor beta chains below come from one sample, sequenced in a study of response to subunit inactivated influenza vaccine. TCRdb reanalysed the RT-PCR reads using MiXCR and keeps one entry per CDR3 protein. The top ten clones hold about 11% of a sample with roughly 170,000 distinct CDR3 sequences, about 9.3% of them seen once. The starting material was non-naive T cells sorted from PBMCs, obtained on the day of vaccination. The source of these receptors is a man aged 45 to 65 who received an inactivated influenza vaccine.

This clonotype has ten or more counts. This chain uses TRBV12-3 or TRBV12-4 with TRBJ2-1, with 11 bases aligning to TRBD2. The trim removed 5 bases at V and 12 bases at J, leaving 12 bases unmatched. The CDR3 covers 15 residues. CDR3 sequence: CASSPTATSGSVQFF. CDR3 bases: TGTGCCAGCAGTCCGACCGCTACTAGCGGGAGCGTGCAGTTCTTC.

This clonotype was counted ten times or more. The chain uses TRBV20-1 and TRBJ2-2; the match to TRBD1 covers 9 bases. CDR1 and CDR2 from the germline V gene are DFQATT and SNEGSKA (reference sequence). The junction had 1 base not matched to a gene; V was cut back by 6 bases and J by 5 bases. The CDR3 length is 12 residues. CDR3 protein: CSAGQGTGELFF. In DNA form, the CDR3 reads TGCAGTGCCGGACAGGGGACCGGGGAGCTGTTTTTT.

This clonotype was counted ten times or more. This rearrangement joins TRBV24-1 to TRBJ2-7; 14 bases are shared with TRBD2. Germline V gene lookup returns CDR1 KGHDR and CDR2 SFDVKD. Germline trimming cut 4 bases from V and 6 bases from J; bases unmatched to any gene: 7. This CDR3 region has 16 residues. The CDR3 is CATSDPGLAGGGEQYF. The CDR3 DNA follows: TGTGCCACCAGTGACCCCGGACTAGCGGGAGGCGGCGAGCAGTACTTC.

Turning to this clonotype: At one end the junction does not follow the germline gene, possibly because of a read error. The chain links TRBV20-1 to TRBJ2-2, with TRBD2 as a possible D gene (7 bases). Per the germline V gene, CDR1 is DFQATT and CDR2 is SNEGSKA (reference sequence). The CDR3 runs to 15 residues. CDR3 loop: CSARPGGRGTGELLF. The CDR3 DNA reads as TGCAGTGCTCGTCCGGGGGGCCGGGGCACCGGGGAGCTGTTGTTT.

J is TRBJ1-1 and V is TRBV18, with D possibly matching TRBD1 (5 bases). CDR3 length: 15 residues. The ends were cut back, 3 bases at V and 1 base at J, with 12 bases in the middle. Germline-derived CDR1 and CDR2 are KGHSH and LQKENI. CDR3 sequence: CASSPASGGNTEAFF. The CDR3 DNA reads as TGTGCCAGCTCACCGGCCTCCGGGGGGAACACTGAAGCTTTCTTT.

With respect to this clonotype: This sequence may be a read error, since a much larger clone differs from it by one base. The rearrangement uses TRBV27 and TRBJ2-1; TRBD2 agrees at 7 bases. Germline V lookup: CDR1 MNHEY, CDR2 SMNVEV (reference sequence). The V segment lost 5 bases and the J segment 5 bases; nucleotides outside the gene matches: 6. The length of the CDR3 is 14 residues. For the CDR3, the DNA is TGTGCCAGCAGTACCGGGACTATAAACAATGAGCAGTTCTTC. Its protein product is CASSTGTINNEQFF.

In its sample, this clonotype was seen many times. The chain links TRBV28 to TRBJ2-5, with D unresolved. The CDR3 sequence is 16 residues long. The germline gives CDR1 MDHEN, CDR2 SYDVKM. The germline V and J ends were trimmed by 5 bases and 1 base, with 17 bases remaining between them. The CDR3 loop is CASSKPTAQVQETQYF. The CDR3 nucleotides are TGTGCCAGCAGTAAACCGACTGCTCAGGTCCAAGAGACCCAGTACTTC.

This clonotype was counted only a few times. V usage is TRBV7-8 and J usage is TRBJ1-6; weak D call: TRBD1 (6 bases). CDR1 SGHVS and CDR2 FQNEAQ come from the germline V gene. The CDR3 is 14 residues long. Trimming removed 8 bases from V and 10 bases from J, with 18 bases in between. The CDR3 spells CASRQAFQRSPLHF. In DNA, the CDR3 is TGTGCCAGCCGACAGGCCTTTCAGCGCTCACCCCTCCACTTT.

This clonotype was counted many times. This chain connects TRBV7-2 to TRBJ1-1; D uncertain. Germline CDR1 reads SGHTA; CDR2 reads FQGNSA. Between the trimmed V and J ends, which lost 1 base and 5 bases, there was a span of 11 bases. The CDR3 is made up of 14 amino acids. The CDR3 is CASSLVGPRTEAFF. Here the CDR3 DNA reads TGTGCCAGCAGCTTAGTTGGCCCGAGGACTGAAGCTTTCTTT.

This clonotype was seen more than once but under ten times. CDR3 amino acids: CASSGGASGNTDTQYF. CDR3 DNA: TGCGCCAGCAGCGGGGGAGCTAGCGGGAACACAGATACGCAGTATTTT. The chain recombines TRBV5-1 with TRBJ2-3; 9 bases align to TRBD2. With 4 bases clipped from V and 2 bases from J, the junction kept 8 bases outside the gene matches. The CDR3 contains 16 residues. Germline CDR1 and CDR2: SGHRS and YFSETQ.

V is TRBV6-1 and J is TRBJ1-6; D possibly corresponds to TRBD1 (5 bases). CDR1 is MNHNS, CDR2 SASEGT, per germline. V was shortened by 6 bases and J by 8 bases, with 14 bases between the two germline ends. The CDR3 runs 14 residues. Written as DNA, the CDR3 is TGTGCCAGCAGGATGGGGGACGCGGATTCACCCCTCCACTTT. It translates to CASRMGDADSPLHF.

The chain couples TRBV4-3 to TRBJ2-7; the match to TRBD2 covers 8 bases. V was pared by 0 bases and J by 6 bases, with 13 bases of the junction left unmatched. This CDR3 is 17 amino acids long. Germline assignment: CDR1 LGHNA and CDR2 YSLEER. CDR3 sequence (DNA): TGCGCCAGCAGCCAAGAACCCTCTACTCTAGCGGGTGTCGAGCAGTACTTC. Residues: CASSQEPSTLAGVEQYF.

This chain connects TRBV6-6 to TRBJ1-2; D is unclear. V was cut by 10 bases and J by 2 bases, with 14 bases left in between. This CDR3 contains 13 residues. The germline V gene has CDR1 MNHNY and CDR2 SVGAGI (reference sequence). The CDR3 DNA sequence: TGTGCCAACCGAATTGGGGTGAACTATGGCTACACCTTC. This sequence encodes CANRIGVNYGYTF.

J is TRBJ2-7 and V is TRBV20-1; weak D call: TRBD1 (6 bases). The CDR3 covers 13 residues. The germline V gene has CDR1 DFQATT and CDR2 SNEGSKA (reference sequence). Trimming stripped 2 bases from V and 6 bases from J, with 14 bases between. This CDR3 reads CSARFNMGAEQYF. CDR3 nucleotide sequence: TGCAGTGCTAGATTTAATATGGGGGCCGAGCAGTACTTC.

This clonotype was seen more than once but under ten times. V gene TRBV28 combines with J gene TRBJ1-2, with D hard to call. Germline V gene data show CDR1 as MDHEN and CDR2 as SYDVKM. The CDR3 is 13 residues long. With 3 bases removed from V and 8 bases from J, the gap between germline ends came to 13 bases. The DNA of the CDR3 is TGTGCCAGCAGTTTGCCGGCGGGTGAGGGCTACACCTTC. Protein: CASSLPAGEGYTF.

This clonotype has a handful of counts. The J gene is TRBJ1-2, the V gene TRBV20-1, with D possibly matching TRBD1 (6 bases). The CDR3 is made up of 13 amino acids. Trimming shortened V by 5 bases and J by 4 bases, and 14 bases separated the two germline ends. Germline V CDR1 and CDR2: DFQATT, SNEGSKA (reference sequence). The CDR3 loop reads CSASQQGRYGYTF. CDR3 DNA sequence: TGCAGTGCTTCACAACAGGGACGCTATGGCTACACCTTC.

This chain uses TRBV20-1 with TRBJ2-5; 7 bases fit TRBD2. V shed 0 bases, J shed 0 bases, and the junction held 13 bases outside the gene matches. Germline V gene sequence: CDR1 DFQATT, CDR2 SNEGSKA (reference sequence). This CDR3 has 18 amino acids. CDR3 in amino acids: CSARDSLTGGYDQETQYF. CDR3 nucleotides: TGCAGTGCTAGAGATTCCCTTACGGGGGGTTATGACCAAGAGACCCAGTACTTC.

In this sample, this clonotype turned up many times. The rearrangement joins TRBV5-6 to TRBJ1-5; D is uncertain. The CDR3 covers 15 residues. The V gene lost 4 bases and the J gene lost 1 base, with 12 bases spanning the gap. The V gene's germline CDR1 is SGHDT and CDR2 YYEEEE. The CDR3 is CASSLSLGSNQPQHF. DNA of the CDR3: TGTGCCAGCAGCCTGTCGCTTGGAAGCAATCAGCCCCAGCATTTT.

This chain joins TRBV20-1 and TRBJ2-3, with 7 bases matching TRBD1. Germline CDR1 reads DFQATT; CDR2 reads SNEGSKA (reference sequence). Losses at the gene ends were 4 bases for V and 5 bases for J; bases not matched to a gene: 6. There are 13 residues in the CDR3. The CDR3 sequence is CSAKTGNVDTQYF. The CDR3 DNA follows: TGCAGTGCTAAGACAGGGAATGTAGATACGCAGTATTTT.

The gene calls are TRBV15 and TRBJ2-3; 9 nucleotides match TRBD2. The germline CDR1 and CDR2 sequences are LNHNV and YYDKDF (reference sequence). The V gene end was trimmed by 1 base and the J gene end by 0 bases; junction bases not matched to a gene: 2. This CDR3 is 16 amino acids long. The CDR3 sequence is CATSRGLAGSTDTQYF. The CDR3 nucleotides are TGTGCCACCAGCAGAGGCCTAGCGGGAAGCACAGATACGCAGTATTTT.

This clonotype was detected only a few times. V gene TRBV5-1 combines with J gene TRBJ2-6; 7 nucleotides agree with TRBD2. Germline V CDR1 and CDR2: SGHRS, YFSETQ. The ends lost 4 bases at V and 2 bases at J; junction bases unmatched: 0. The CDR3 loop spans 14 amino acids. CDR3 in DNA: TGCGCCAGCAGCGGGGGGGCTGGGGCCAACGTCCTGACTTTC. It yields the protein CASSGGAGANVLTF.

CDR3: CASSQEGGRVSTEAFF. The DNA of the CDR3 is TGCGCCAGCAGCCAAGAAGGGGGAAGGGTTAGCACTGAAGCTTTCTTT. The chain carries TRBV4-3 and TRBJ1-1; weak D call: TRBD1 (6 bases). The CDR3 covers 16 residues. V was clipped by 0 bases and J by 4 bases, with 15 bases between them. Germline-derived CDR1 and CDR2 are LGHNA and YSLEER.

This clonotype turned up a few times. V gene TRBV20-1 combines with J gene TRBJ2-5, with 9 bases fitting TRBD2. This CDR3 region has 16 residues. The germline V gene encodes CDR1 DFQATT and CDR2 SNEGSKA (reference sequence). V lost 5 bases to trimming and J lost 0 bases; unmatched junction nucleotides: 10. The CDR3 region is CSASPLRLADQETQYF. The CDR3 DNA reads as TGCAGTGCTTCCCCCTTGCGACTAGCGGACCAAGAGACCCAGTACTTC.

This sequence joins TRBV28 and TRBJ1-5, with D unresolved. Trimming removed 4 bases at V and 4 bases at J, with 11 bases between. The CDR3 covers 14 residues. The germline V gene encodes CDR1 MDHEN and CDR2 SYDVKM. The CDR3 sequence is CASSYRTVNQPQHF. The DNA of the CDR3 is TGTGCCAGCAGTTATCGGACCGTGAATCAGCCCCAGCATTTT.

The genes are TRBV7-2 and TRBJ2-1, with D unresolved. Per germline, CDR1 SGHTA and CDR2 FQGNSA. The CDR3 has 16 residues. Trimming stripped 5 bases from V and 2 bases from J, with 16 bases between. The chain's CDR3 is CASSLTPGVAYNEQFF. DNA of the CDR3: TGTGCCAGCAGCCTAACTCCGGGCGTCGCCTACAATGAGCAGTTCTTC.

This clonotype came up a few times. The chain employs TRBV7-2 and TRBJ2-5; D possibly corresponds to TRBD1 (5 bases). This CDR3 region has 15 residues. Germline CDR1 SGHTA, CDR2 FQGNSA. Trimming stripped 1 base from V and 5 bases from J, with 14 bases between. CDR3 region: CASSLGMGRSETQYF. As DNA, the CDR3 is TGTGCCAGCAGCTTAGGAATGGGGCGGTCCGAGACCCAGTACTTC. The variable domain in full, completed from reference TRBV7-2 and TRBJ2-5, reads GAGVSQSPSNKVTEKGKDVELRCDPISGHTALYWYRQSLGQGLEFLIYFQGNSAPDKSGLPSDRFSAERTGGSVSTLTIQRTQQEDSAVYLCASSLGMGRSETQYFGPGTRLLVL.

This clonotype was counted between two and nine times. The genes are TRBV12-3 or TRBV12-4 and TRBJ1-2, with D possibly being TRBD1 (6 bases). The CDR3 sequence is 15 residues long. V lost 3 bases and J lost 0, with 11 bases in between. CDR3 nucleotide sequence: TGTGCCAGCAGTTTTGGGGGCAAGGCTAACTATGGCTACACCTTC. This translates into CASSFGGKANYGYTF.

A few counts support this clonotype. The chain links TRBV9 to TRBJ2-7; either TRBD1 or TRBD2 may fit D (5 bases each). Per the germline V gene, CDR1 is SGDLS and CDR2 is YYNGEE. V was cut by 0 bases and J by 3 bases, with 10 bases left in between. The CDR3 is 14 residues long. The CDR3 sequence is CASSVGGADYEQYF. The CDR3 DNA sequence: TGTGCCAGCAGCGTAGGAGGGGCGGACTACGAGCAGTACTTC.